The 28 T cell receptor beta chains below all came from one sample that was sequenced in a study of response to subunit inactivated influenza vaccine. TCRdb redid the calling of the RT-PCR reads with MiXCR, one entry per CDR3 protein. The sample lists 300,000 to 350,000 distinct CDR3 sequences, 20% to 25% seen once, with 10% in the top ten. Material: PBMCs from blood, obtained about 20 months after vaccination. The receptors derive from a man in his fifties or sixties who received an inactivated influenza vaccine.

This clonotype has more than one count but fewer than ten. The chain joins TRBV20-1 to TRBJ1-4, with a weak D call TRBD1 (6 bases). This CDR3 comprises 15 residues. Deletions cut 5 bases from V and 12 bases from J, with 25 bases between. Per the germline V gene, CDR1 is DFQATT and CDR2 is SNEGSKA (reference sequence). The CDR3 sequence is CSAPLWGATSKQLFF. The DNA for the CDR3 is TGCAGTGCTCCCCTATGGGGGGCTACCTCCAAACAACTGTTTTTT.

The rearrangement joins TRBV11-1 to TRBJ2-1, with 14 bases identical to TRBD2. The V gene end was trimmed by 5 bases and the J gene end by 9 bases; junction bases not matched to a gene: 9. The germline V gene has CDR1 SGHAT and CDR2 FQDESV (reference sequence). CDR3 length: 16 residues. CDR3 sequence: CASSGGGLAGAGEQFF. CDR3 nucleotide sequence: TGTGCCAGCAGCGGGGGGGGACTAGCGGGAGCAGGTGAGCAGTTCTTC.

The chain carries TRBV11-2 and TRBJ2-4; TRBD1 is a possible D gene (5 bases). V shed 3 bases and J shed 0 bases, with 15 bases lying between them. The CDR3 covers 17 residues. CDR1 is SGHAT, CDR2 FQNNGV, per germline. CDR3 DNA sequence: TGTGCCAGCAGCTTGGTAGGGGCCAACTTAGCCAAAAACATTCAGTACTTC. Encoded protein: CASSLVGANLAKNIQYF.

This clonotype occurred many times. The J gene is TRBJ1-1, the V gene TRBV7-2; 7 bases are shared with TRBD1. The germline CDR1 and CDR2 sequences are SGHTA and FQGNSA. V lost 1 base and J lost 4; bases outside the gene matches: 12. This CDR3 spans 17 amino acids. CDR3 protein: CASSLGQGLVLGTEAFF. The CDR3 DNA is TGTGCCAGCAGCTTAGGACAGGGTTTGGTTCTGGGCACTGAAGCTTTCTTT.

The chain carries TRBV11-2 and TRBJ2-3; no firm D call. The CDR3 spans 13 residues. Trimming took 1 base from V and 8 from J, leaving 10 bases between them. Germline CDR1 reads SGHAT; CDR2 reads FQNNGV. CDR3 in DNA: TGTGCCAGCAGCTTAGTTGGGCAGTCTACGCAGTATTTT. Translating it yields CASSLVGQSTQYF.

The CDR3 DNA sequence: TGTGCCAGCAGTTTTACACATCTCACTGAAGCTTTCTTT. It specifies CASSFTHLTEAFF. V usage is TRBV12-3 or TRBV12-4 and J usage is TRBJ1-1; D remains ambiguous. Trimming removed 3 bases from V and 4 bases from J, with 9 bases in between. The CDR3 length is 13 residues.

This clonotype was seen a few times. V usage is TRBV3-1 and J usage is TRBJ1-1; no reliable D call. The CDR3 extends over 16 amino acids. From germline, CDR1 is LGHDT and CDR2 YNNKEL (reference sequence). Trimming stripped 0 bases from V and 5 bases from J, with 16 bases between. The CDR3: CASSQDGIRVGTEAFF. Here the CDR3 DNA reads TGTGCCAGCAGCCAAGATGGGATTAGGGTGGGTACTGAAGCTTTCTTT.

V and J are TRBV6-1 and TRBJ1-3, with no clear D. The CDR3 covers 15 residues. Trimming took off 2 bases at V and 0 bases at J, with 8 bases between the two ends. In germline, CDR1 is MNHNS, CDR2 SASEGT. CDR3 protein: CASSELRSSGNTIYF. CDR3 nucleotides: TGTGCCAGCAGTGAACTCAGGTCCTCTGGAAACACCATATATTTT.

The CDR3 sequence is CASSPGLAGENIQYF. The CDR3 DNA reads as TGTGCCAGCAGTCCGGGACTAGCGGGGGAAAACATTCAGTACTTC. The chain employs TRBV28 and TRBJ2-4; TRBD2 matches at 14 bases. V dropped 5 bases and J dropped 5; count of bases not matched to a gene: 2. Germline V gene lookup returns CDR1 MDHEN and CDR2 SYDVKM. The CDR3 has 15 residues. Variable domain in full (rest from reference TRBV28 and TRBJ2-4): DVKVTQSSRYLVKRTGEKVFLECVQDMDHENMFWYRQDPGLGLRLIYFSYDVKMKEKGDIPEGYSVSREKKERFSLILESASTNQTSMYLCASSPGLAGENIQYFGAGTRLSVL.

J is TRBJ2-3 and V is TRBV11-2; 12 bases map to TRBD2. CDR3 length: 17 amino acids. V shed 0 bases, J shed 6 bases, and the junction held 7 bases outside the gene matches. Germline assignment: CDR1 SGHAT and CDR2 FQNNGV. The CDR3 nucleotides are TGTGCCAGCAGCTTAGAGTCGACTAGCGGGAGCCGGGATACGCAGTATTTT. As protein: CASSLESTSGSRDTQYF.

The CDR3 DNA reads as TGTGCCAGCAGCCAAGTGCGGACTAGCGGCCTCGAGCAGTACTTC. This sequence encodes CASSQVRTSGLEQYF. V gene TRBV14 combines with J gene TRBJ2-7, with TRBD2 matching 10 bases. The J segment lost 6 bases and the V segment lost 1 base, leaving 6 bases of the junction unmatched. In germline, CDR1 is SGHDN, CDR2 FVKESK. CDR3 size: 15 residues.

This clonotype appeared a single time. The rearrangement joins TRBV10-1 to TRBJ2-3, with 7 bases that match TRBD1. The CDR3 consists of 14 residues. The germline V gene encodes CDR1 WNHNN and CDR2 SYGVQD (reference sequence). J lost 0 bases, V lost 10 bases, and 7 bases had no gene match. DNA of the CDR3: TGCGCCATCATACCGGGACAGAGCACAGATACGCAGTATTTT. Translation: CAIIPGQSTDTQYF.

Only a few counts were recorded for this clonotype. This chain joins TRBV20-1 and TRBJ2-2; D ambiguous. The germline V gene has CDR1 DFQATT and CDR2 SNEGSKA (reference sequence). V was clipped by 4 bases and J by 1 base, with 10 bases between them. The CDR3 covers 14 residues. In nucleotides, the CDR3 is TGCAGTGCTACGCCCAACAAGAACACCGGGGAGCTGTTTTTT. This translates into CSATPNKNTGELFF.

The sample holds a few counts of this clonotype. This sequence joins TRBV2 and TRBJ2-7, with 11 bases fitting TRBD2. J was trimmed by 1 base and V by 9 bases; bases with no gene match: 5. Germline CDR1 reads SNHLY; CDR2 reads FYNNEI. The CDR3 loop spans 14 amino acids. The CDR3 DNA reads TGTGCCAGAGAAGGGACTAGCGGTTCCTACGAGCAGTACTTC. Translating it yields CAREGTSGSYEQYF.

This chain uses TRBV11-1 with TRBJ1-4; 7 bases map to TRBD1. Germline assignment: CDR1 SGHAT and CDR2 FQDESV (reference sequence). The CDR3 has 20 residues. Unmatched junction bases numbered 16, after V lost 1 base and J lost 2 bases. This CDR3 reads CASSLGWAGGSLRTNEKLFF. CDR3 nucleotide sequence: TGTGCCAGCAGCTTAGGATGGGCAGGGGGGAGTCTTCGGACTAATGAAAAACTGTTTTTT.

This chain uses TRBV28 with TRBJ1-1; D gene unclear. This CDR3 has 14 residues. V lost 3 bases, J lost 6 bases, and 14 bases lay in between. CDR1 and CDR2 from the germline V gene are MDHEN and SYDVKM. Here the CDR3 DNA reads TGTGCCAGCAGTTTTATTGGTGAATTGGCTGAAGCTTTCTTT. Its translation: CASSFIGELAEAFF.

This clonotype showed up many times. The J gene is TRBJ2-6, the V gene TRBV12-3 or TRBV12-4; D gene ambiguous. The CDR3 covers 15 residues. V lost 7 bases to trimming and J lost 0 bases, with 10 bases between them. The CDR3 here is CASTMSPSGANVLTF. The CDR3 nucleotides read TGTGCCAGCACCATGAGTCCCTCTGGGGCCAACGTCCTGACTTTC.

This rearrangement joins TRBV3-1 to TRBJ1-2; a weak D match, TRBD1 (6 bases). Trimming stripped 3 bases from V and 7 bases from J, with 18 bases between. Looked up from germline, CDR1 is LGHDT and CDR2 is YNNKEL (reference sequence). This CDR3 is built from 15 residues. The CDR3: CASSHARYGGSGYTF. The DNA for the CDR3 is TGTGCCAGCAGCCACGCCCGATATGGGGGCTCTGGCTACACCTTC.

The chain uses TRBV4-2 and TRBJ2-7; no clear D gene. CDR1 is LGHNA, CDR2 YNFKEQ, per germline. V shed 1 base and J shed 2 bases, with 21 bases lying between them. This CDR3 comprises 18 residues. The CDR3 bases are TGTGCCAGCAGCCAAGGATCTGTTCTCCTGCACCCTACCTACGAGCAGTACTTC. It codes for CASSQGSVLLHPTYEQYF.

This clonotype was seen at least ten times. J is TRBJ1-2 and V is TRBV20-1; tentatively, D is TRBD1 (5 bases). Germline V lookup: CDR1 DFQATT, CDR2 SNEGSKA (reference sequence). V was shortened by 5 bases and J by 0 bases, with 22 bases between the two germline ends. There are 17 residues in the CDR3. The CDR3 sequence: CSAYYRGRVGANYGYTF. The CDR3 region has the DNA TGCAGTGCTTATTATAGGGGTAGGGTCGGGGCTAACTATGGCTACACCTTC.

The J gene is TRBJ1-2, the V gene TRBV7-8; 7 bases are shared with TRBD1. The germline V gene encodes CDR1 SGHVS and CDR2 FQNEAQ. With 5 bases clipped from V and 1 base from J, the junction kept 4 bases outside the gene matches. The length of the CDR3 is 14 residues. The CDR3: CASSQDRVNYGYTF. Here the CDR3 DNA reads TGTGCCAGCAGCCAAGACAGGGTTAACTATGGCTACACCTTC.

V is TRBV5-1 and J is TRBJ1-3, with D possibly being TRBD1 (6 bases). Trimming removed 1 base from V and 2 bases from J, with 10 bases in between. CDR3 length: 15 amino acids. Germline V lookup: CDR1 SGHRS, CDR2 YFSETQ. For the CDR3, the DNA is TGCGCCAGCAGCTTGACAGGGACTACTGGAAACACCATATATTTT. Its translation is CASSLTGTTGNTIYF.

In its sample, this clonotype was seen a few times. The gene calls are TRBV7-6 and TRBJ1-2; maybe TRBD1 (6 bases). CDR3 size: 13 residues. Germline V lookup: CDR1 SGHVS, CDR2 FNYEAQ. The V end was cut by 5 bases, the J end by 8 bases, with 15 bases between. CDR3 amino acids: CASSALRGGGYTF. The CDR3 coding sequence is TGTGCCAGCAGCGCTCTAAGGGGGGGCGGCTACACCTTC.

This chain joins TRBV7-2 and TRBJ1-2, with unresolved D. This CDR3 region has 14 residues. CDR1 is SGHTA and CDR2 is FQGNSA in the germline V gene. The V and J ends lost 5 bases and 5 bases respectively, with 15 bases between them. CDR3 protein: CASSRGNAPYGYTF. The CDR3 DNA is TGTGCCAGCAGCCGAGGCAACGCTCCATATGGCTACACCTTC.

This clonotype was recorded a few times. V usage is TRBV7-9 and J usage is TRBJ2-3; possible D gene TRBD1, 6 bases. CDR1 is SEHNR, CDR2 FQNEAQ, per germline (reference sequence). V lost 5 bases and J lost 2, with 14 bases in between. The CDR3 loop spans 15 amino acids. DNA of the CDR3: TGTGCCAGCAGCCCAGGGGAGTTCCTCACAGATACGCAGTATTTT. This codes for CASSPGEFLTDTQYF.

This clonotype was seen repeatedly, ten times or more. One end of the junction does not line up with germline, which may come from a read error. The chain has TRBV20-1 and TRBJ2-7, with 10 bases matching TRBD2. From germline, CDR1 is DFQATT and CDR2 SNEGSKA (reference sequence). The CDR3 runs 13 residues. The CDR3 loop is CSPSGSPSYEQYF. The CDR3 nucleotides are TGCAGTCCTAGCGGGAGTCCCTCCTACGAGCAGTACTTC.

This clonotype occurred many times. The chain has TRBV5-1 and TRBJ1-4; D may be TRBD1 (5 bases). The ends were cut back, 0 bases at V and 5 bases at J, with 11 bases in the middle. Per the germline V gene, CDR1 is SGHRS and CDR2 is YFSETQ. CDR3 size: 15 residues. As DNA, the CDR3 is TGCGCCAGCAGCTTGGCCCTATCAGGGAATGAAAAACTGTTTTTT. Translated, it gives CASSLALSGNEKLFF.

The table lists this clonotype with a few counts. The CDR3 sequence is CASSLSPSLPYGYTF. The CDR3 DNA sequence: TGCGCCAGCAGCCTGTCACCCTCTCTCCCCTATGGCTACACCTTC. V usage is TRBV5-1 and J usage is TRBJ1-2; no definite D call. Trimming shortened V by 4 bases and J by 4 bases, and 17 bases separated the two germline ends. The CDR3 length is 15 residues. Germline-derived CDR1 and CDR2 are SGHRS and YFSETQ.